This T cell receptor (beta chain) was identified during a study of regulatory T cells in long-lasting Graves disease. Study observations and caveats: The sample size was small, and this may have reduced accuracy. Patients with persistent disease showed a bias toward TRBV28, TRBJ1-2 and TRBJ2-5. Fewer public clonotypes were shared by new patients (about 940) than by persistent patients (approximately 2,700).

Construction of the TCR beta libraries employed iRepertoire HTBI primers in conjunction with Arm-PCR of CDR3 regions. Each CDR3 protein gets one entry after TCRdb re-called the multiplex PCR reads with MiXCR. The table lists approximately 400,000 distinct CDR3 sequences, 20% to 25% of them singletons. Time point defined: persistent/refractory GD, antithyroid drugs over 5 years with positive TRAb. PBMCs were the source of the RNA used for TCR sequencing. Diagnosing Graves' disease relied on the American Thyroid Association guidelines. This clonotype was seen at least ten times. What it recognizes is unknown. Between the trimmed V and J ends, which lost 3 bases and 5 bases, there was a span of 13 bases. This CDR3 is built from 14 residues. Germline V CDR1 and CDR2: SNHLY, FYNNEI.

This chain links TRBV2 with TRBJ2-5; D remains unclear. The receptor was derived from a female donor with Graves disease. Material: peripheral blood mononuclear cells (PBMCs), obtained when the disease was refractory, from a patient treated with antithyroid drugs. CDR3 nucleotides: TGTGCCAGCAGTGAGGCCTCTCTACGGGAGACCCAGTACTTC. The encoded protein is CASSEASLRETQYF.